A single sample gave rise to the 23 T cell receptor beta chains below, sequenced in a study of neurological immune-mediated disorders. TCRdb re-called the 5' RACE reads with MiXCR, one entry per CDR3 protein. The sample carries approximately 36,000 distinct CDR3 sequences, 3% to 3.5% recorded once. Specified time point: longitudinal time-point 1 (baseline). Input material: PBMCs. These TCRs come from a woman between 55 and 75 years old with multiple sclerosis.

This clonotype has at least ten counts. V and J are TRBV30 and TRBJ2-3; 7 bases are shared with TRBD1. The CDR3 has 12 amino acids. J lost 4 bases, V lost 4 bases, and 2 bases had no gene match. Germline CDR1 reads GTSNPN; CDR2 reads SVGIG (reference sequence). The CDR3 region has the DNA TGTGCCTGGAAGGGGGCCGCAGATACGCAGTATTTT. Translating it yields CAWKGAADTQYF.

This clonotype was seen many times. The chain recombines TRBV3-1 with TRBJ2-7; TRBD2 matches at 9 bases. Germline values: CDR1 LGHDT, CDR2 YNNKEL (reference sequence). This CDR3 comprises 15 residues. V lost 4 bases and J lost 0; bases outside the gene matches: 4. CDR3: CASSRRGGISYEQYF. Written as DNA, the CDR3 is TGTGCCAGCAGCCGGCGGGGGGGGATCTCCTACGAGCAGTACTTC.

This clonotype was observed many times. V is TRBV19 and J is TRBJ2-2; maybe TRBD2 (6 bases). The germline CDR1 and CDR2 sequences are LNHDA and SQIVND (reference sequence). The V and J ends lost 8 bases and 1 base respectively, with 14 bases between them. The CDR3 loop spans 15 amino acids. The DNA of the CDR3 is TGTGCCAGTGTCGCGGCGCGGGGGAACACCGGGGAGCTGTTTTTT. Its translation: CASVAARGNTGELFF.

This clonotype was recorded many times. The V gene is TRBV20-1, the J gene TRBJ2-7; TRBD1 agrees at 8 bases. CDR1 is DFQATT and CDR2 is SNEGSKA in the germline V gene (reference sequence). The J segment lost 2 bases and the V segment lost 6 bases, leaving 6 bases of the junction unmatched. CDR3 length: 13 residues. This CDR3 is CSAGTGSTYEQYF. The CDR3 DNA reads TGCAGTGCCGGGACAGGCTCTACCTACGAGCAGTACTTC.

This clonotype came up many times. J is TRBJ1-1 and V is TRBV12-3 or TRBV12-4; the D is unclear. The CDR3 covers 11 residues. Trimming took 6 bases from V and 4 from J, leaving 6 bases between them. CDR3 sequence: CASSTFTEAFF. CDR3 nucleotide sequence: TGTGCCAGCAGCACGTTCACTGAAGCTTTCTTT.

This clonotype appeared many times. V gene TRBV7-9 combines with J gene TRBJ1-1; D gene unclear. The V end lost 4 bases, the J end lost 2 bases, and 8 bases lay between the germline ends. From germline, CDR1 is SEHNR and CDR2 FQNEAQ (reference sequence). The CDR3 runs to 13 residues. The CDR3 is CASSSSVNTEAFF. CDR3 DNA sequence: TGTGCCAGCAGCTCCTCAGTAAACACTGAAGCTTTCTTT.

At least ten counts were recorded for this clonotype. This sequence joins TRBV18 and TRBJ2-7; 7 positions match TRBD1. V dropped 4 bases and J dropped 0; count of bases not matched to a gene: 9. The CDR3 spans 16 residues. Germline V CDR1 and CDR2: KGHSH, LQKENI. CDR3 in amino acids: CASSQRQGLSSYEQYF. The CDR3 DNA reads as TGTGCCAGCTCACAACGACAGGGCCTAAGCTCCTACGAGCAGTACTTC.

This clonotype was found many times. The chain has TRBV5-1 and TRBJ1-1, with D tentatively TRBD1 (5 bases). This CDR3 contains 14 residues. Deletions cut 6 bases from V and 5 bases from J, with 17 bases between. The germline gives CDR1 SGHRS, CDR2 YFSETQ. In DNA form, the CDR3 reads TGCGCCAGCAAAACAACGACAGTCCCTACTGAAGCTTTCTTT. Amino acid sequence: CASKTTTVPTEAFF.

This clonotype has ten or more counts. V usage is TRBV20-1 and J usage is TRBJ2-5; unclear D gene. Germline lookup yields CDR1 DFQATT and CDR2 SNEGSKA (reference sequence). V lost 1 base to trimming and J lost 5 bases, with 8 bases between them. The CDR3 has 12 residues. The CDR3 coding sequence is TGCAGTGCTAGAGGTTCCGGGGAGACCCAGTACTTC. Amino acid sequence: CSARGSGETQYF.

At least ten counts were recorded for this clonotype. V gene TRBV5-1 combines with J gene TRBJ2-5; 7 bases map to TRBD1. The CDR3 contains 16 residues. Germline-derived CDR1 and CDR2 are SGHRS and YFSETQ. With 4 bases clipped from V and 0 bases from J, the junction kept 9 bases outside the gene matches. CDR3 DNA: TGCGCCAGCAGCAGGGGTGGTGGGACAGACCAAGAGACCCAGTACTTC. Protein: CASSRGGGTDQETQYF.

At least ten counts were recorded for this clonotype. The chain links TRBV6-2 or TRBV6-3 to TRBJ1-5; 8 bases fit TRBD1. The J segment lost 3 bases and the V segment lost 4 bases, leaving 11 bases of the junction unmatched. The CDR3 runs 17 residues. The V gene's germline CDR1 is MNHEY and CDR2 SVGEGT. CDR3 sequence reads: CASSSIAWTGNNQPQHF. CDR3 DNA: TGTGCCAGCAGTTCCATCGCTTGGACAGGGAACAATCAGCCCCAGCATTTT.

This clonotype was picked up a small number of times. V is TRBV7-8 and J is TRBJ2-5, with 7 bases identical to TRBD1. V trimming: 6 bases; J trimming: 1 base; junction bases outside the gene matches: 8. CDR3 length: 15 amino acids. Per the germline V gene, CDR1 is SGHVS and CDR2 is FQNEAQ. The CDR3 loop is CASRVFDRAQETQYF. Here the CDR3 DNA reads TGTGCCAGCAGGGTGTTCGACAGGGCCCAAGAGACCCAGTACTTC.

This clonotype was recorded many times. The genes are TRBV6-6 and TRBJ1-4; D gene unclear. This CDR3 contains 15 residues. Looked up from germline, CDR1 is MNHNY and CDR2 is SVGAGI (reference sequence). The germline V and J ends were trimmed by 4 bases and 0 bases, with 9 bases remaining between them. CDR3 loop: CASSWTGTTNEKLFF. The CDR3 bases are TGTGCCAGCAGTTGGACGGGAACAACTAATGAAAAACTGTTTTTT.

This clonotype was seen repeatedly, ten times or more. The V gene is TRBV3-1, the J gene TRBJ1-1; the D gene is possibly TRBD1 (5 bases). Germline CDR1 is LGHDT and CDR2 is YNNKEL (reference sequence). V was clipped by 0 bases and J by 7 bases, with 18 bases between them. The CDR3 is 16 amino acids. The CDR3 sequence is CASSQDRGRPQNEAFF. CDR3 DNA: TGTGCCAGCAGCCAAGATCGGGGCAGGCCTCAAAATGAAGCTTTCTTT.

This clonotype was counted a few times. The junction does not match germline at one end; this may be a read error. The chain links TRBV7-7 to TRBJ2-5, with D maybe TRBD1 (5 bases). CDR1 and CDR2 (germline): SSHAT, FNYEAQ (reference sequence). The CDR3 is made up of 14 amino acids. The CDR3 sequence is CASSPLSTGETQYF. CDR3 DNA sequence: TGTGCTAGCAGCCCCCTTAGCACAGGCGAGACCCAGTACTTC.

This clonotype was seen repeatedly, ten times or more. This chain uses TRBV5-1 with TRBJ2-7; TRBD1 matches 12 bases. Germline CDR1 and CDR2: SGHRS and YFSETQ. V was clipped by 4 bases and J by 5 bases; unmatched bases: 7. CDR3 length: 15 amino acids. CDR3 amino acids: CASSGDRGRNHEQYF. CDR3 DNA sequence: TGCGCCAGCAGCGGGGACAGGGGGCGGAACCACGAGCAGTACTTC. The whole variable domain, remainder taken from reference TRBV5-1 and TRBJ2-7, is KAGVTQTPRYLIKTRGQQVTLSCSPISGHRSVSWYQQTPGQGLQFLFEYFSETQRNKGNFPGRFSGRQFSNSRSEMNVSTLELGDSALYLCASSGDRGRNHEQYFGPGTRLTVT.

This clonotype was recorded many times. The V call is TRBV20-1, the J call TRBJ2-5; TRBD1 matches at 7 bases. Germline V gene sequence: CDR1 DFQATT, CDR2 SNEGSKA (reference sequence). The CDR3 sequence is 13 residues long. V shed 8 bases and J 3 bases; nucleotides not matched to a gene: 9. CDR3 sequence (DNA): TGCAGTACCACCGGGACAGTTGAAGAGACCCAGTACTTC. This translates into CSTTGTVEETQYF.

This clonotype has ten or more counts. This chain connects TRBV4-1 to TRBJ1-2, with D uncertain. In germline, CDR1 is MGHRA, CDR2 YSYEKL. The V end was cut by 0 bases, the J end by 6 bases, with 8 bases between. The CDR3 contains 13 residues. Written as DNA, the CDR3 is TGCGCCAGCAGCCAAGATCCGGTAAATGGCTACACCTTC. Protein sequence: CASSQDPVNGYTF.

Judged by abundance, this clonotype is medium-sized. This chain links TRBV7-6 with TRBJ2-3; TRBD2 might be the D (6 bases). The V end was cut by 3 bases, the J end by 0 bases, with 7 bases between. Looked up from germline, CDR1 is SGHVS and CDR2 is FNYEAQ. The CDR3 loop spans 14 amino acids. The CDR3 sequence is CASSFSGSTDTQYF. The CDR3 nucleotides are TGTGCCAGCAGCTTTAGCGGTAGCACAGATACGCAGTATTTT.

This clonotype came up many times. The J gene is TRBJ1-4, the V gene TRBV5-1; D might be TRBD1 (5 bases). The CDR3 totals 14 residues. Trimming stripped 4 bases from V and 0 bases from J, with 7 bases between. CDR1 and CDR2 from the germline V gene are SGHRS and YFSETQ. CDR3 protein: CASSQTATNEKLFF. As DNA, the CDR3 is TGCGCCAGCAGCCAGACAGCAACTAATGAAAAACTGTTTTTT.

This clonotype occurred a few times. The rearrangement uses TRBV5-1 and TRBJ1-6; possible D gene TRBD1, 5 bases. The ends were cut back, 3 bases at V and 7 bases at J, with 14 bases in the middle. This CDR3 has 15 residues. Germline lookup yields CDR1 SGHRS and CDR2 YFSETQ. The CDR3 DNA reads as TGCGCCAGCAGCTCTGGGACTGCCCCAAATTCACCCCTCCACTTT. It encodes CASSSGTAPNSPLHF.

This clonotype has a count of ten or more. The CDR3 region has the DNA TGTGCCAGCAGTCCTTATAATTCACCCCTCCACTTT. Amino acid sequence: CASSPYNSPLHF. The gene calls are TRBV27 and TRBJ1-6; D remains ambiguous. The CDR3 sequence is 12 residues long. Germline CDR1 MNHEY, CDR2 SMNVEV (reference sequence). V shed 5 bases and J shed 4 bases, with 3 bases lying between them.

This clonotype was seen at least ten times. This chain links TRBV28 with TRBJ1-2, with 7 bases matching TRBD1. With 5 bases clipped from V and 5 bases from J, the junction kept 8 bases outside the gene matches. The V gene's germline CDR1 is MDHEN and CDR2 SYDVKM. This CDR3 is built from 14 residues. The CDR3 sequence: CASSTGTELYGYTF. The DNA of the CDR3 is TGTGCCAGCAGTACCGGGACAGAACTTTATGGCTACACCTTC.